The 15 T cell receptor beta chains presented below share a single source sample, sequenced in a study of shared clonotypes between healthy human individuals. Clones were read by immunoSEQ multiplex PCR, and TCRdb kept only the in-frame ones, dropping some. Of about 470,000 clones in the sample, 70% to 80% were seen once. The source material was PBMCs. The receptors were gathered from a woman in her 40s in good health. Some clones in this sample may be carry-over from other donors' samples.

The rearrangement links TRBV5-6 to TRBJ1-1, with D possibly TRBD1 on 5 matching bases. The length of the CDR3 is 13 residues. From germline, CDR1 is SGHDT and CDR2 YYEEEE. Trimming removed 3 bases at V and 6 bases at J, with 12 bases between. CDR3 DNA: TGTGCCAGCAGCTATGGGGCTCGGGCTGAAGCTTTCTTT. Amino acids: CASSYGARAEAFF.

This chain links TRBV19 with TRBJ2-7; 9 nucleotides align to TRBD1. The CDR3 runs to 17 residues. After removal of 4 bases from V and 6 bases from J, the junction contained 16 bases not matched to a gene. From germline, CDR1 is LNHDA and CDR2 SQIVND (reference sequence). The CDR3 here is CASSTRRFRDRAGEQYF. Written as DNA, the CDR3 is TGTGCCAGTAGTACTCGTCGGTTCCGGGACAGGGCAGGCGAGCAGTACTTC.

The chain couples TRBV25-1 to TRBJ2-1; D gene ambiguous. This CDR3 is 12 amino acids long. Germline V lookup: CDR1 MGHDK, CDR2 SYGVNS. Trimming stripped 5 bases from V and 7 bases from J, with 9 bases between. The CDR3 spells CASSLGFNEQFF. DNA for the CDR3: TGTGCCAGCAGTCTCGGGTTTAATGAGCAGTTCTTC.

This clone was observed once. The chain uses TRBV9 and TRBJ2-1; 7 bases align to TRBD1. The CDR3 runs to 15 residues. The ends lost 0 bases at V and 8 bases at J; junction bases unmatched: 8. The germline gives CDR1 SGDLS, CDR2 YYNGEE. The CDR3 sequence: CASSVGTGVDYEQFF. The CDR3 DNA reads as TGTGCCAGCAGCGTAGGGACAGGTGTAGACTATGAGCAGTTCTTC.

This clone was detected a few times. V is TRBV4-2 and J is TRBJ1-2, with TRBD1 identical over 7 bases. From germline, CDR1 is LGHNA and CDR2 YNFKEQ. Trimming cost V 3 bases and J 8 bases; bases outside gene matches: 12. The CDR3 length is 15 residues. CDR3 DNA sequence: TGTGCCAGCAGCCAGAGCCCGACAGGGTCCCTAGGCTACACCTTC. Amino acids: CASSQSPTGSLGYTF.

The chain recombines TRBV7-9 with TRBJ1-1; D ambiguous. The CDR3 is 13 amino acids. Per the germline V gene, CDR1 is SEHNR and CDR2 is FQNEAQ (reference sequence). Trimming pared 2 bases from V and 11 bases from J, leaving 15 bases between. The CDR3 DNA is TGTGCCAGCAGCTTACCTACGGGGAGGCGTGCTTTCTTT. Its translation: CASSLPTGRRAFF.

To note about this clone: Other DNA sequences in the sample encode the same CDR3. V and J are TRBV29-1 and TRBJ2-3, with TRBD2 matching 11 bases. Germline CDR1 and CDR2: SQVTM and ANQGSEA. The length of the CDR3 is 14 residues. Trimming at V came to 6 bases and at J to 2 bases, leaving 4 bases not matched to a gene. This CDR3 reads CSVGTSGNTDTQYF. CDR3 bases: TGCAGCGTCGGGACTAGCGGTAACACAGATACGCAGTATTTT.

This clone appeared once. The chain joins TRBV5-1 to TRBJ2-2, with D perhaps matching TRBD2 (5 bases). V lost 1 base, J lost 5 bases, and 18 bases lay in between. The CDR3 is made up of 17 amino acids. Germline-derived CDR1 and CDR2 are SGHRS and YFSETQ. CDR3 coding DNA: TGCGCCAGCAGCTTGTTTGGTCGAGGGCCCCGAACCGGGGAGCTGTTTTTT. It specifies CASSLFGRGPRTGELFF.

The table lists this clone with a count of one. This chain joins TRBV28 and TRBJ1-1; D might be TRBD1 (5 bases). CDR1 and CDR2 from the germline V gene are MDHEN and SYDVKM. The CDR3 consists of 15 residues. Trimming left V 5 bases short and J 3 bases short, with 16 bases between. The CDR3 reads CASSPFWGRDTEAFF. CDR3 DNA sequence: TGTGCCAGCAGTCCGTTCTGGGGCAGGGACACTGAAGCTTTCTTT.

The genes are TRBV5-6 and TRBJ2-7; D unclear. Looked up from germline, CDR1 is SGHDT and CDR2 is YYEEEE. The CDR3 extends over 16 amino acids. With 0 bases removed from V and 2 bases from J, the gap between germline ends came to 15 bases. The CDR3 region is CASSLVGRNPPYEQYF. The CDR3 region has the DNA TGTGCCAGCAGCTTGGTTGGGCGGAATCCCCCCTACGAGCAGTACTTC.

This chain links TRBV30 with TRBJ2-2, with D unresolved. V dropped 2 bases and J dropped 4 bases, with 11 bases sitting between them. The length of the CDR3 is 14 residues. From germline, CDR1 is GTSNPN and CDR2 SVGIG (reference sequence). CDR3 sequence (DNA): TGTGCCTGGAGTACTGGGGTCGTCACCGGGGAGCTGTTTTTT. It translates to CAWSTGVVTGELFF.

The rearrangement links TRBV6-5 to TRBJ2-2; D is unresolved. V was cut by 2 bases and J by 4 bases, with 8 bases left in between. This CDR3 is built from 14 residues. CDR1 is MNHEY, CDR2 SVGAGI, per germline. As DNA, the CDR3 is TGTGCCAGCAGTTACGATTGGAGCACCGGGGAGCTGTTTTTT. Protein sequence: CASSYDWSTGELFF.

V and J are TRBV6-6 and TRBJ2-2; 7 bases line up with TRBD2. The CDR3 is 13 residues long. Unmatched junction bases numbered 3, after V lost 4 bases and J lost 7 bases. The germline CDR1 and CDR2 sequences are MNHNY and SVGAGI (reference sequence). This CDR3 is CASSFPGGGELFF. In DNA form, the CDR3 reads TGTGCCAGCAGTTTCCCGGGGGGCGGGGAGCTGTTTTTT.

V usage is TRBV29-1 and J usage is TRBJ2-1, with 10 positions matching TRBD2. The CDR3 has 14 amino acids. The V gene's germline CDR1 is SQVTM and CDR2 ANQGSEA. Germline trimming cut 5 bases from V and 0 bases from J; bases unmatched to any gene: 1. In nucleotides, the CDR3 is TGCAGCGTTCCTAGCGGGGGCTCCTACAATGAGCAGTTCTTC. Translated: CSVPSGGSYNEQFF.

The chain joins TRBV2 to TRBJ2-2; no reliable D call. The CDR3 consists of 13 residues. Germline assignment: CDR1 SNHLY and CDR2 FYNNEI. The V and J ends lost 10 bases and 5 bases respectively, with 14 bases between them. CDR3 region: CATLGLKTGELFF. Written as DNA, the CDR3 is TGTGCCACCCTCGGGCTAAAAACCGGGGAGCTGTTTTTT.